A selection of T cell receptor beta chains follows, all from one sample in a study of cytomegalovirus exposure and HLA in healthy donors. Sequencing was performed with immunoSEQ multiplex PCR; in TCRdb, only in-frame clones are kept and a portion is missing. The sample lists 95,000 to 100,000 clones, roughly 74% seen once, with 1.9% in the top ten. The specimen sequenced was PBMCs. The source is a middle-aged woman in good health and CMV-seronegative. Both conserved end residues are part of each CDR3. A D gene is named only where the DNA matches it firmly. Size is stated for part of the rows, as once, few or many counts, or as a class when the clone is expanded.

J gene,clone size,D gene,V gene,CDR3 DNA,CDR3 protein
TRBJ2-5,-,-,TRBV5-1,TGCGCCAGCAGCTTGGGTCTAGCATTCCAAGAGACCCAGTACTTC,CASSLGLAFQETQYF
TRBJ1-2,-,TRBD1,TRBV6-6,TGTGCCAGCAGTTACTCGGACAGGGGGGGCTATGGCTACACCTTC,CASSYSDRGGYGYTF
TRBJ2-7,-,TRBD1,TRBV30,TGTGCCTGGAGGCCGGGACAGACCTCCTACGAGCAGTACTTC,CAWRPGQTSYEQYF
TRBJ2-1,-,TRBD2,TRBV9,TGTGCCAGCAGCCCGCGACTAGCGGGGGGCATCTACAATGAGCAGTTCTTC,CASSPRLAGGIYNEQFF
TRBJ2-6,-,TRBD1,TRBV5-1,TGCGCCAGCAGCTTACGGGACAGGTTTACCGGGGCCAACGTCCTGACTTTC,CASSLRDRFTGANVLTF
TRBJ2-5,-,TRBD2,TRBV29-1,TGCAGCGTTGGTCTAGCGGGTAGGGAGACCCAGTACTTC,CSVGLAGRETQYF
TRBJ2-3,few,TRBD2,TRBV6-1,TGTGCCAGCAGTGAATTCGGGGGAGGGCCTGCAGATACGCAGTATTTT,CASSEFGGGPADTQYF
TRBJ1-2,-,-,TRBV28,TGTGCCAGCAGTTCGGGCAGGGACTATGGCTACACCTTC,CASSSGRDYGYTF
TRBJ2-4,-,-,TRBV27,TGTGCCAGCAGTTTCGGGAACATTCAGTACTTC,CASSFGNIQYF
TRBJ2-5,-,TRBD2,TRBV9,TGTGCCAGCAGCGTCCTAGCGGGGCAAATCCAAGAGACCCAGTACTTC,CASSVLAGQIQETQYF
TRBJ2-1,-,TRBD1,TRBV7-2,TGTGCCAGCAGCTTGACCGGGACAGGGCTCTTCGATGGGCAGTTCTTC,CASSLTGTGLFDGQFF
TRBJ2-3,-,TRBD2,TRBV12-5,TGTGCTAGTGGTTTCCTACTAGCGGGGTATCCTAGCACAGATACGCAGTATTTT,CASGFLLAGYPSTDTQYF
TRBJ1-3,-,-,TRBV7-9,TGTGCCAGCAGCCACTGGACAGTGGATCGCTCTGGAAACACCATATATTTT,CASSHWTVDRSGNTIYF
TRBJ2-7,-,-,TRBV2,TGTGCCAGCAGTGAGCAGTCCTACGAGCAGTACTTC,CASSEQSYEQYF
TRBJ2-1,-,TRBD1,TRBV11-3,TGTGCCAGCAGCTTGGTCGGGACAGGGGACAATGAGCAGTTCTTC,CASSLVGTGDNEQFF
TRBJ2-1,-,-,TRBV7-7,TGTGCTAGCAGCCAGGGTGTGGGTCTAGATGAGCAGTTCTTC,CASSQGVGLDEQFF
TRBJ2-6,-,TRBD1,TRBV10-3,TGTGCCATCAGAGACAGGGGGCTAACTGGGGCCAACGTCCTGACTTTC,CAIRDRGLTGANVLTF
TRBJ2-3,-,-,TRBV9,TGTGCCAGCAGCGTAGCTACGGGGGAACGGAGCACAGATACGCAGTATTTT,CASSVATGERSTDTQYF
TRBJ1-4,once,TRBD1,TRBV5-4,TGTGCCAGCAGCTTAGGGGGCCCCAATGAAAAACTGTTTTTT,CASSLGGPNEKLFF
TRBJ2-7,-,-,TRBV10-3,TGTGCCATCAGTGAGTCCGGGGGGCGTGGCTACGAGCAGTACTTC,CAISESGGRGYEQYF
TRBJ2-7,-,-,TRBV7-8,TGTGCCAGCAGCTCGAACAGAGGGAAATTAACCTACGAGCAGTACTTC,CASSSNRGKLTYEQYF
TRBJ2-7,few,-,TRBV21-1,TGTGCCAGCAGCCATACTCCGGGGACAGGATTTCCATACGAGCAGTACTTC,CASSHTPGTGFPYEQYF
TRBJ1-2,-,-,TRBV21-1,TGTGCCAGCAGCAAAGTGGTCCCGGGGTCCTATGGCTACACCTTC,CASSKVVPGSYGYTF
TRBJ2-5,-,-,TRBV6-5,TGTGCCAGCAGTATAGCCGACAGTCTACAAGAGACCCAGTACTTC,CASSIADSLQETQYF
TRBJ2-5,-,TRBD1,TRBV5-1,TGCGCCAGCAGCTTACAGGGGACACAAGAGACCCAGTACTTC,CASSLQGTQETQYF
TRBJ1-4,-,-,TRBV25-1,TGTGCCAGCAGTGAATTCAGGACAGCCTCTAATGAAAAACTGTTTTTT,CASSEFRTASNEKLFF
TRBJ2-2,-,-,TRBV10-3,TGTGCCATCAGTGAGGGACAGTCCGGGGAGCTGTTTTTT,CAISEGQSGELFF
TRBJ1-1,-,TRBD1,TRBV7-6,TGTGCCAGCAGCCTACTAAGGACAGGCTTCACTGAAGCTTTCTTT,CASSLLRTGFTEAFF
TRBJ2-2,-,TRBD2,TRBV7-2,TGTGCCAGCAGCTTAAATAGCGGGGGGGCCGGGGAGCTGTTTTTT,CASSLNSGGAGELFF
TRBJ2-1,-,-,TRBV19,TGTGCCAGTAGATCAGGGGCGTTTTTAAATGAGCAGTTCTTC,CASRSGAFLNEQFF
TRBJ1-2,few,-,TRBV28,TGTGCCAGCAGTTTTATTCGGGTAACCGCGGCGAGAGGGGGCTACACCTTC,CASSFIRVTAARGGYTF
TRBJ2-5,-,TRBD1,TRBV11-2,TGTGCCAGCAGCCTACGGGACAGAAGAGAGACCCAGTACTTC,CASSLRDRRETQYF
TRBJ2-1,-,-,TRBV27,TGTGCCAGCAGCGAGCGTATCCCTCCATACAATGAGCAGTTCTTC,CASSERIPPYNEQFF
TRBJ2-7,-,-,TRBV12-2,TGTGCAAGTCGTTCTACAAGGACAGGGCCCTCCTACGAGCAGTACTTC,CASRSTRTGPSYEQYF
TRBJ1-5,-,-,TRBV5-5,TGTGCCAGCAGTTTGTTGGCAGGGGTTAGCAATCAGCCCCAGCATTTT,CASSLLAGVSNQPQHF
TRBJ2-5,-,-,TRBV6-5,TGTGCCAGCAGTTACAACGAGATTGGTGGCCAAGAGACCCAGTACTTC,CASSYNEIGGQETQYF
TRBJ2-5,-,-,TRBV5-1,TGCGCCAGCAGCTTGGCCGGGTTTGAAGAGACCCAGTACTTC,CASSLAGFEETQYF
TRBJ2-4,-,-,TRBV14,TGTGCCAGCAGCCAAGAAAGGTGGGAGGTGGGAGCCAAAAACATTCAGTACTTC,CASSQERWEVGAKNIQYF
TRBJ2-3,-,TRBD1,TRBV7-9,TGTGCCAGCAGCGACAGGACAGGGGGCCGGTCGAATACGCAGTATTTT,CASSDRTGGRSNTQYF
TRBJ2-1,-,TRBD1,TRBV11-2,TGTGCCAGCAGCCCCACTGCCGGGACAGGGTACAATGAGCAGTTCTTC,CASSPTAGTGYNEQFF
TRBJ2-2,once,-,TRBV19,TGTGCCAGTAGTATAGTCTTTCGGAGCGCGAACACCGGGGAGCTGTTTTTT,CASSIVFRSANTGELFF
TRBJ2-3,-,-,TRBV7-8,TGTGCCAGCAGCTTAGGGGCGTGGGAGGTGGGAGATACGCAGTATTTT,CASSLGAWEVGDTQYF
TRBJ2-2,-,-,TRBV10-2,TGCGCCAGCATCACTAGAACGAACACCGGGGAGCTGTTTTTT,CASITRTNTGELFF
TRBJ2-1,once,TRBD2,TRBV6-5,TGTGCCAGCAGTTACACTAGCGGGCCCTACAATGAGCAGTTCTTC,CASSYTSGPYNEQFF
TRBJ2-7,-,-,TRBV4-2,TGTGCCAGCAGCCAAGTTGGAATGTCTAGCAAGATTGGCGAGCAGTACTTC,CASSQVGMSSKIGEQYF
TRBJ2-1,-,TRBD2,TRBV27,TGTGCCAGCAGTTTTAGGGCTAGCGGGGGGCCCTACAATGAGCAGTTCTTC,CASSFRASGGPYNEQFF
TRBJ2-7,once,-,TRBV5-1,TGCGCCAGCAGCTTGTTCTACTCGACCTACGAGCAGTACTTC,CASSLFYSTYEQYF
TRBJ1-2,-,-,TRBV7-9,TGTGCCAGCAGCTTACCGGTCCCAACCCCGGGCTACACCTTC,CASSLPVPTPGYTF
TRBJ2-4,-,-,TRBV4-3,TGCGCCAGCAGCCAAGTCGCGGGGCTAGCCAAAAACATTCAGTACTTC,CASSQVAGLAKNIQYF
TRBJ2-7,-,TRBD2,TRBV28,TGTGCCAGCAGTTTCCTCCTAGGGCCCGGGGGGATCGAGCAGTACTTC,CASSFLLGPGGIEQYF